Listed here are 15 T cell receptor beta chains from one sample, sequenced in a study of early T cells in non-severe SARS-CoV-2 infection. TCRdb recomputed calls from the 5' RACE reads with MiXCR, one row per CDR3 protein. Counted here are about 48,000 distinct CDR3 sequences, 6.2% occurring once; the ten biggest clones make up around 7%. This material consisted of whole blood, taken at baseline. These receptors all come from an adult who was a healthcare worker with PCR-confirmed SARS-CoV-2 infection or an uninfected control (not recorded which).

The V call is TRBV5-4, the J call TRBJ1-2; the D gene is possibly TRBD1 (5 bases). This CDR3 region has 13 residues. V was shortened by 4 bases and J by 4 bases, with 11 bases between the two germline ends. CDR1 and CDR2 (germline): SGHNT, YYREEE (reference sequence). CDR3 sequence reads: CASSPRGVYGYTF. In DNA, the CDR3 is TGTGCCAGCAGCCCGCGGGGGGTCTATGGCTACACCTTC.

In this sample, this clonotype turned up a few times. V usage is TRBV28 and J usage is TRBJ1-1; D unclear. This CDR3 region has 14 residues. The V end was cut by 4 bases, the J end by 0 bases, with 9 bases between. Per germline, CDR1 MDHEN and CDR2 SYDVKM. This CDR3 reads CASSYSGMNTEAFF. The DNA of the CDR3 is TGTGCCAGCAGTTATTCGGGGATGAACACTGAAGCTTTCTTT.

The chain recombines TRBV11-2 with TRBJ2-3; D gene ambiguous. The V gene lost 5 bases and the J gene lost 4 bases, with 10 bases spanning the gap. The V gene's germline CDR1 is SGHAT and CDR2 FQNNGV. CDR3 length: 13 amino acids. CDR3 sequence: CASSLGWADTQYF. Written as DNA, the CDR3 is TGTGCCAGCAGCCTGGGATGGGCAGATACGCAGTATTTT.

V usage is TRBV2 and J usage is TRBJ1-2; a weak D match, TRBD1 (6 bases). The V gene's germline CDR1 is SNHLY and CDR2 FYNNEI. Trimming took 7 bases from V and 6 from J, leaving 18 bases between them. The CDR3 is 14 amino acids. The CDR3: CASTGVRGLNGYTF. The CDR3 DNA is TGTGCCAGCACCGGGGTCAGGGGCCTGAATGGCTACACCTTC.

This clonotype was seen ten or more times. The J gene is TRBJ1-1, the V gene TRBV6-5; D is possibly TRBD1 (6 bases). Per germline, CDR1 MNHEY and CDR2 SVGAGI. CDR3 length: 16 amino acids. V was shortened by 6 bases and J by 0 bases, with 17 bases between the two germline ends. In DNA, the CDR3 is TGTGCCAGCAGAAGACTCTGGACAGACTTGAACACTGAAGCTTTCTTT. Residues: CASRRLWTDLNTEAFF.

This chain links TRBV5-6 with TRBJ2-5; D may be TRBD1 (5 bases). The CDR3 consists of 18 residues. The V gene's germline CDR1 is SGHDT and CDR2 YYEEEE. V lost 4 bases to trimming and J lost 0 bases, with 22 bases between them. The CDR3 DNA sequence: TGTGCCAGCAGCCTAATGACAGCCCAGCCTTCGTACCAAGAGACCCAGTACTTC. Translating gives CASSLMTAQPSYQETQYF.

This clonotype was observed a few times. CDR3: CASSPFRTGEETQYF. The CDR3 DNA is TGCGCCAGCAGCCCGTTCCGGACAGGGGAAGAGACCCAGTACTTC. This chain uses TRBV5-1 with TRBJ2-5, with 9 positions matching TRBD1. Germline CDR1 and CDR2: SGHRS and YFSETQ. Trimming removed 4 bases from V and 3 bases from J; junction bases left unmatched: 7. The CDR3 extends over 15 amino acids.

This clonotype was seen ten or more times. The rearrangement uses TRBV9 and TRBJ2-7; no reliable D call. CDR3 length: 12 amino acids. V dropped 4 bases and J dropped 3 bases, with 8 bases sitting between them. CDR1 is SGDLS and CDR2 is YYNGEE in the germline V gene. The CDR3 bases are TGTGCCAGCAGCCTACAGAGCTACGAGCAGTACTTC. Amino acids: CASSLQSYEQYF.

This clonotype was seen a handful of times. This chain links TRBV10-3 with TRBJ1-1, with D maybe TRBD1 (6 bases). With 11 bases removed from V and 6 bases from J, the gap between germline ends came to 19 bases. This CDR3 has 13 residues. The germline gives CDR1 ENHRY, CDR2 SYGVKD. The CDR3 protein is CAHGTGATAEAFF. The CDR3 DNA sequence: TGTGCCCACGGGACGGGGGCGACCGCTGAAGCTTTCTTT.

The table lists this clonotype with many counts. This sequence joins TRBV29-1 and TRBJ2-3, with 9 bases lining up with TRBD2. Per the germline V gene, CDR1 is SQVTM and CDR2 is ANQGSEA. V trimming: 6 bases; J trimming: 2 bases; junction bases outside the gene matches: 6. The length of the CDR3 is 14 residues. CDR3 DNA sequence: TGCAGCGTGCTTACTAGCGGGCCCACAGATACGCAGTATTTT. This encodes CSVLTSGPTDTQYF.

This clonotype was seen repeatedly, ten times or more. The chain recombines TRBV29-1 with TRBJ1-5, with 9 bases matching TRBD1. The CDR3 sequence is 12 residues long. The germline gives CDR1 SQVTM, CDR2 ANQGSEA. V shed 5 bases, J shed 5 bases, and the junction held 1 base outside the gene matches. Written as DNA, the CDR3 is TGCAGCGTTAGACAGGGGGATCAGCCCCAGCATTTT. Protein product: CSVRQGDQPQHF.

This clonotype was detected ten times or more. This chain joins TRBV7-9 and TRBJ2-1; perhaps TRBD1 as D (6 bases). The V gene's germline CDR1 is SEHNR and CDR2 FQNEAQ (reference sequence). The length of the CDR3 is 14 residues. V lost 3 bases to trimming and J lost 7 bases, with 13 bases between them. This chain's CDR3 is CASSLPTGFNEQFF. Here the CDR3 DNA reads TGTGCCAGCAGCTTGCCAACAGGGTTTAATGAGCAGTTCTTC. Combining the CDR3 with reference TRBV7-9 and TRBJ2-1 gives the whole variable domain DTGVSQNPRHKITKRGQNVTFRCDPISEHNRLYWYRQTLGQGPEFLTYFQNEAQLEKSRLLSDRFSAERPKGSFSTLEIQRTEQGDSAMYLCASSLPTGFNEQFFGPGTRLTVL.

This clonotype was detected many times. This chain links TRBV28 with TRBJ2-1; a weak D match, TRBD1 (6 bases). Trimming took off 4 bases at V and 1 base at J, with 11 bases between the two ends. Germline CDR1 reads MDHEN; CDR2 reads SYDVKM. The CDR3 runs 15 residues. The CDR3: CASSSRDKSYNEQFF. CDR3 DNA: TGTGCCAGCAGTTCTCGGGACAAATCCTACAATGAGCAGTTCTTC.

The sample holds a few counts of this clonotype. The chain couples TRBV5-4 to TRBJ2-7, with 7 bases aligning to TRBD2. Per germline, CDR1 SGHNT and CDR2 YYREEE (reference sequence). J lost 2 bases, V lost 4 bases, and 12 bases had no gene match. The CDR3 loop spans 16 amino acids. CDR3 bases: TGTGCCAGCAGCGCCCGGCAGGCGGGAGTAGCCTACGAGCAGTACTTC. This gives the protein CASSARQAGVAYEQYF.

The table lists this clonotype with many counts. The chain recombines TRBV10-1 with TRBJ2-2; D may be TRBD1 (6 bases). The CDR3 runs to 16 residues. Germline CDR1 reads WNHNN; CDR2 reads SYGVQD (reference sequence). V lost 4 bases and J 7 bases, leaving 19 bases between the germline ends. CDR3 sequence: CASSGGQGIFGGELFF. The CDR3 coding sequence is TGCGCCAGCAGTGGCGGTCAGGGGATCTTTGGCGGGGAGCTGTTTTTT.